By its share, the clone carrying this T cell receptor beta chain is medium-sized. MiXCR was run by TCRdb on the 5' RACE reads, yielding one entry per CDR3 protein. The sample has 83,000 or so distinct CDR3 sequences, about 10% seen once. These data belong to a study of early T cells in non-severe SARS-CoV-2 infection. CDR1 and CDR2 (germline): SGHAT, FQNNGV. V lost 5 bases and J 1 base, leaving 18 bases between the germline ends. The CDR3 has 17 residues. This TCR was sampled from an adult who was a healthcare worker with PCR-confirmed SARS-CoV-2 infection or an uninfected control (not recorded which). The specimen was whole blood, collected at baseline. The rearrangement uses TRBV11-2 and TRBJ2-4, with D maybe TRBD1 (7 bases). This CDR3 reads CASSPRGGGTAKNIQYF. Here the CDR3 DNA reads TGTGCCAGCAGCCCTCGTGGAGGGGGCACTGCCAAAAACATTCAGTACTTC.